Shown below are 9 T cell receptor beta chains from a single sample sequenced in a study of blood T cells in healthy people across ages. A sample-barcoded 5' primer and a J-beta primer mix were used in a second PCR of roughly 7 to 11 cycles. MiXCR, applied by TCRdb to the 5' RACE reads, yields one record per CDR3 protein. The repertoire has 1.6 million or so distinct CDR3 sequences, 30% to 35% of them found once; the top ten carry approximately 10%. Sequencing was done on a sample of blood. The receptors were gathered from a woman aged 25 to 45 in good health.

The rearrangement joins TRBV6-6 to TRBJ2-7; D is undetermined. The CDR3 is made up of 16 amino acids. In germline, CDR1 is MNHNY, CDR2 SVGAGI (reference sequence). The germline V and J ends were trimmed by 5 bases and 6 bases, with 23 bases remaining between them. CDR3 bases: TGTGCCAGCAGTCACCTGCGTCCTGGTCTGGCTGGCGAGCAGTACTTC. Translated: CASSHLRPGLAGEQYF.

This clonotype was counted at least ten times. This chain links TRBV4-1 with TRBJ2-7; no firm D call. This CDR3 spans 13 amino acids. The germline V and J ends were trimmed by 1 base and 2 bases, with 6 bases remaining between them. Germline CDR1 is MGHRA and CDR2 is YSYEKL. CDR3 sequence: CASSQAVAYEQYF. CDR3 sequence (DNA): TGCGCCAGCAGCCAAGCTGTCGCCTACGAGCAGTACTTC.

The CDR3 coding sequence is TGTGCCAGCAGTCCTCTGGCGGAGGGGAACTATGGCTACACCTTC. Protein product: CASSPLAEGNYGYTF. This chain connects TRBV5-6 to TRBJ1-2; TRBD1 is a possible D gene (5 bases). The V end was cut by 5 bases, the J end by 2 bases, with 16 bases between. CDR3 length: 15 residues. From germline, CDR1 is SGHDT and CDR2 YYEEEE.

CDR3 coding DNA: TGTGCCAGCAGCTTCCTCGGACTAGCGGGGGAGAATGAGCAGTTCTTC. This encodes CASSFLGLAGENEQFF. The V call is TRBV7-2, the J call TRBJ2-1; 13 bases fit TRBD2. The CDR3 covers 16 residues. The V segment lost 3 bases and the J segment 7 bases; nucleotides outside the gene matches: 6. CDR1 and CDR2 (germline): SGHTA, FQGNSA.

This clonotype has only a few counts. The chain combines TRBV6-5 with TRBJ2-1; 7 nucleotides match TRBD2. CDR3 size: 15 residues. Germline V lookup: CDR1 MNHEY, CDR2 SVGAGI. After removal of 5 bases from V and 3 bases from J, the junction contained 7 bases not matched to a gene. Written as DNA, the CDR3 is TGTGCCAGCAGTCCACGGGGGGTAGGCTACAATGAGCAGTTCTTC. It yields the protein CASSPRGVGYNEQFF.

This clonotype showed up just a few times. This sequence joins TRBV9 and TRBJ2-3; D is possibly TRBD1 or TRBD2 (5 bases each). The CDR3 has 15 residues. The germline V gene has CDR1 SGDLS and CDR2 YYNGEE. V was cut by 4 bases and J by 3 bases, with 15 bases left in between. The DNA of the CDR3 is TGTGCCAGCAGCACCGGACGGGACGGGACAGATACGCAGTATTTT. It codes for CASSTGRDGTDTQYF.

On this clonotype itself: This may be a read error, as it is one base from a much larger clone. The V gene is TRBV29-1, the J gene TRBJ2-4; D gene ambiguous. Germline CDR1 is SQVTM and CDR2 is ANQGSEA. The V end lost 1 base, the J end lost 13 bases, and 14 bases lay between the germline ends. The CDR3 has 12 residues. In nucleotides, the CDR3 is TGCAGCGTTGAAGGCAGAACCTACGGGCAGTACTTC. Its translation: CSVEGRTYGQYF. The full variable domain, in which reference TRBV29-1 and TRBJ2-4 provide the parts outside the CDR3, is SAVISQKPSRDICQRGTSLTIQCQVDSQVTMMFWYRQQPGQSLTLIATANQGSEATYESGFVIDKFPISRPNLTFSTLTVSNMSPEDSSIYLCSVEGRTYGQYFGAGTRLSVL.

The chain combines TRBV5-5 with TRBJ2-7; D is perhaps TRBD2 (6 bases). The closer fit of TRBJ2-5 to the DNA end suggests the J call may be wrong. The germline gives CDR1 SGHKS, CDR2 YYEKEE (reference sequence). The CDR3 is 15 residues long. The CDR3 spells CASSPSGGSGETQYF. The CDR3 bases are TGTGCCAGCAGCCCCAGCGGAGGGTCCGGAGAGACCCAGTACTTC.

This clonotype has more than one count but fewer than ten. The CDR3, as DNA: TGTGCCAGCAGTGCGAGGGGGGAGATTCAGCCCCAGCATTTT. Amino acids: CASSARGEIQPQHF. This chain uses TRBV6-1 with TRBJ1-5; a weak D match, TRBD1 (6 bases). CDR3 length equals 14 residues. The germline CDR1 and CDR2 sequences are MNHNS and SASEGT. Trimming stripped 4 bases from V and 6 bases from J, with 13 bases between.